This TCR beta chain appears in the sequencing data of a study of identical twins (dated by TCRdb to about 2016). About the full investigation: The study deep-sequenced TCR alpha and beta repertoires from monozygotic twins, unrelated adults of various ages and cord blood to test whether fetal clonotypes persist. Replicate twin experiments were performed at different times using different library preparation protocols to rule out contamination. What the work shows at the level of the full study, not this receptor alone: Abundant cord blood beta clonotypes carried fewer insertions; young adult naive repertoires showed a weaker similar trend, while memory repertoires showed none. Zero-insertion analyses could be partly confounded by invariant T cells such as MAIT and iNKT, though diverse VJ usage argued against such confounding for most clonotypes. Compared with coincidental sharing between unrelated individuals, out-of-frame TCR alpha sequences shared between twins showed an excess of sequences with low generation probability. In monozygotic twins, recombination models systematically underestimated out-of-frame TCR alpha sharing, but the models matched the sharing seen between unrelated individuals. The excess sharing between twins in beta out-of-frame sequences was weaker because fewer shared sequences reduced the signal-to-noise ratio. Because the same donors could not be followed over many years, conclusions were based on cross-sectional statistical analysis.

The method was 5' RACE. Instrument on record: Illumina HiSeq 2000. Template switching added a universal primer binding site, and the final cDNA carried a unique molecular identifier that allowed TCR cDNA molecules to be counted accurately. Specific primers in the conserved constant-segment region were used to synthesize first-strand cDNA for the TCR alpha and beta chains. To control for contamination, every cDNA library carried two barcodes: a SMART-Mk sample barcode plus Illumina barcodes. Two successive PCR steps introduced TruSeq adapter sequences along with Illumina sample barcodes. The Illumina HiSeq platform was used with custom primers to sequence TCR alpha and beta cDNA libraries. In the source study's methods: MiGEC was used to process raw reads and extract unique molecular identifiers, and MiXCR was used to find CDR3 positions. Recombination models were inferred per individual with the repgenHMM and IGoR tools using an EM algorithm. Shared clonotypes were analyzed with the tcR package in R, and sharing was normalized by the product of cloneset sizes. Out-of-frame nonproductive sequences were analyzed to study raw recombination free of thymic and clonal selection effects. The public reads were reprocessed in TCRdb via fastp at Q25 and MiXCR, keeping in-frame beta chains. Under each unique CDR3 protein, matching rows form one entry showing the most common genes and DNA. These V and J calls originate from TCRdb's pipeline instead of the authors' own analysis. This sample comprises some 320,000 distinct CDR3 sequences, about 12% of them detected only once. The ten top clones hold more than 6% of the sample.

This clonotype has a handful of counts. Its antigen remains undetermined. Base qualities are not provided; no much larger clone lies one nucleotide away. Every donor was a healthy Caucasian. Three pairs of female monozygotic twins, all aged about 18 to 30 years, were included in the twin cohort. Positive isolation kits from Invitrogen were used to isolate CD4+ and CD8+ T cell populations. These records were also assigned to another study, of yellow fever vaccine responses in identical twins. As described in the second report: The authors reported that the T cell response to vaccination in identical twins appeared partly convergent and partly personalized. In identical twins, the study followed T cell clones that responded to the vaccine with precision.

The sample taken for sequencing was CD8+ T cells sorted from blood. The sequence was collected from a woman aged 18-29 years in good health.

CDR3 sequence: CASSHAIPGQGEGANVLTF. The DNA is as follows: TGCGCCAGCAGCCACGCTATACCGGGACAGGGGGAAGGGGCCAACGTCCTGACTTTC. This chain joins TRBV4-1 to TRBJ2-6; TRBD1 lines up with 11 middle nucleotides. The cysteine opens and the phenylalanine closes a CDR3 of 19 amino acids. Only CDR3 DNA remains: 57 bases, in frame from the first base. V and J are trimmed by 3 bases and 4 bases, and the gene matches miss 11 bases of the junction. CDR1 and CDR2 (MGHRA, YSYEKL) derive from the germline V gene.